What follows are 17 T cell receptor beta chains derived from one specimen sequenced in a study of blood T cell repertoires in COVID-19. The protocol was immunoSEQ multiplex PCR, while the TCRdb copy is restricted to in-frame clones and leaves out a portion. The sample holds about 170,000 clones; 80% to 85% are singletons and the top ten take roughly 10%. Sample: peripheral blood. These TCRs come from a man in his 70s with active or convalescent COVID-19.

V and J are TRBV20-1 and TRBJ1-6; 9 bases line up with TRBD1. The CDR3 is 17 amino acids. V lost 3 bases, J lost 8 bases, and 14 bases stayed unmatched. Germline-derived CDR1 and CDR2 are DFQATT and SNEGSKA (reference sequence). CDR3 amino acids: CSASPAPGQGIDSPLHF. Here the CDR3 DNA reads TGCAGTGCTAGTCCAGCTCCGGGACAGGGTATTGATTCACCCCTCCACTTT.

The chain recombines TRBV11-2 with TRBJ1-3; 9 positions agree with TRBD1. The CDR3 extends over 15 amino acids. With V trimmed by 4 bases and J by 5 bases, 6 bases remained unmatched. Per germline, CDR1 SGHAT and CDR2 FQNNGV. CDR3 in DNA: TGTGCCAGCAGCTGGGACAGGGTCCTTCGAAACACCATATATTTT. Translating gives CASSWDRVLRNTIYF.

The chain employs TRBV5-5 and TRBJ2-7, with D possibly TRBD2 on 5 matching bases. In germline, CDR1 is SGHKS, CDR2 YYEKEE (reference sequence). The CDR3 extends over 13 amino acids. Trimming stripped 5 bases from V and 5 bases from J, with 14 bases between. The CDR3 DNA follows: TGTGCCAGCAGTCCTTTAGCGCGAAACGAGCAGTACTTC. Translation: CASSPLARNEQYF.

The chain has TRBV25-1 and TRBJ2-1, with D possibly being TRBD2 (6 bases). Germline V gene lookup returns CDR1 MGHDK and CDR2 SYGVNS. The length of the CDR3 is 14 residues. V was clipped by 7 bases and J by 0 bases, with 10 bases between them. The CDR3 loop reads CASKTSSSYNEQFF. Here the CDR3 DNA reads TGTGCCAGCAAAACTAGCAGCTCCTACAATGAGCAGTTCTTC.

The count of this clone is one. This rearrangement joins TRBV2 to TRBJ2-1; no definite D call. CDR3 length: 12 residues. Germline-derived CDR1 and CDR2 are SNHLY and FYNNEI. Trimming shortened V by 8 bases and J by 6 bases, and 11 bases separated the two germline ends. The CDR3 region is CASRRLANEQFF. The CDR3 coding sequence is TGTGCCAGCCGCCGGTTAGCCAATGAGCAGTTCTTC.

The rearrangement joins TRBV19 to TRBJ2-7, with 7 bases identical to TRBD2. Trimming took 3 bases from V and 1 from J; bases not matched to a gene: 3. This CDR3 has 14 residues. Germline V gives CDR1 LNHDA, CDR2 SQIVND (reference sequence). The CDR3: CASSMGGFSYEQYF. CDR3 coding DNA: TGTGCCAGTAGTATGGGGGGGTTTTCCTACGAGCAGTACTTC.

This clone has only one observation. The chain uses TRBV5-1 and TRBJ1-2, with TRBD1 identical over 7 bases. Germline lookup yields CDR1 SGHRS and CDR2 YFSETQ. V gave up 2 bases and J gave up 7 bases; unmatched junction bases: 11. This CDR3 spans 15 amino acids. CDR3: CASSLGRSGGGGYTF. The CDR3, as DNA: TGCGCCAGCAGCTTAGGTCGTTCAGGGGGAGGTGGCTACACCTTC.

The CDR3, as DNA: TGTGCCACACAGGGTAGCAATCAGCCCCAGCATTTT. As protein: CATQGSNQPQHF. The J gene is TRBJ1-5, the V gene TRBV28; a possible D gene is TRBD1 (6 bases). Trimming shortened V by 10 bases and J by 0 bases, and 7 bases separated the two germline ends. CDR1 is MDHEN and CDR2 is SYDVKM in the germline V gene. The CDR3 totals 12 residues.

The rearrangement joins TRBV6-1 to TRBJ1-5, with 7 positions matching TRBD1. Trimming removed 4 bases from V and 0 bases from J; junction bases left unmatched: 9. The CDR3 sequence is 17 residues long. Germline CDR1 reads MNHNS; CDR2 reads SASEGT. DNA of the CDR3: TGTGCCAGCAGTGGAAAAGGGGGCAGGGTTAGCAATCAGCCCCAGCATTTT. This translates into CASSGKGGRVSNQPQHF.

The rearrangement links TRBV5-6 to TRBJ2-5, with a tentative D call TRBD1 (5 bases). The CDR3 has 15 amino acids. Germline lookup yields CDR1 SGHDT and CDR2 YYEEEE. V lost 4 bases, J lost 5 bases, and 18 bases lay in between. The CDR3 loop is CASSLVPRVGETQYF. DNA for the CDR3: TGTGCCAGCAGCCTGGTACCCAGGGTGGGGGAGACCCAGTACTTC. Looking up the rest from reference TRBV5-6 and TRBJ2-5 gives the full variable domain: DAGVTQSPTHLIKTRGQQVTLRCSPKSGHDTVSWYQQALGQGPQFIFQYYEEEERQRGNFPDRFSGHQFPNYSSELNVNALLLGDSALYLCASSLVPRVGETQYFGPGTRLLVL.

Points on this clone: A junction end diverges from the germline sequence, so it may reflect a read error. The V and J genes are TRBV10-2 and TRBJ1-2; TRBD1 matches 10 bases. The CDR3 consists of 14 residues. Germline V gene data show CDR1 as WSHSY and CDR2 as SAAADI. CDR3 bases: TGCGCCAGCACCCTACGGGACAGGGGCGAGTGGTTAGGCTTC. Its protein product is CASTLRDRGEWLGF.

Remarks on this clone: This sample includes further DNA sequences coding for the same CDR3. The gene calls are TRBV6-5 and TRBJ1-2; unclear D gene. CDR3 length equals 13 residues. V lost 6 bases and J lost 5, with 13 bases in between. Germline assignment: CDR1 MNHEY and CDR2 SVGAGI. The CDR3 sequence: CASSPGGNYGYTF. In nucleotides, the CDR3 is TGTGCCAGCAGCCCAGGTGGTAATTATGGCTACACCTTC.

The chain combines TRBV19 with TRBJ1-5; D not certain. In germline, CDR1 is LNHDA, CDR2 SQIVND (reference sequence). Trimming cost V 10 bases and J 4 bases, with 11 bases left between them. This CDR3 comprises 12 residues. In nucleotides, the CDR3 is TGTGCCACCAACCTAGAGAATCAGCCCCAGCATTTT. This codes for CATNLENQPQHF. Drawing the rest from reference TRBV19 and TRBJ1-5, the complete variable domain is DGGITQSPKYLFRKEGQNVTLSCEQNLNHDAMYWYRQDPGQGLRLIYYSQIVNDFQKGDIAEGYSVSREKKESFPLTVTSAQKNPTAFYLCATNLENQPQHFGDGTRLSIL.

This rearrangement joins TRBV7-8 to TRBJ2-1, with D tentatively TRBD2 (6 bases). Germline values: CDR1 SGHVS, CDR2 FQNEAQ. This CDR3 has 13 amino acids. V was pared by 5 bases and J by 10 bases, with 15 bases between. CDR3 DNA: TGTGCCAGCAGCCGACCACTAGCCTGGGAGCAGTTCTTC. Protein product: CASSRPLAWEQFF.

This chain connects TRBV27 to TRBJ1-2; weak D call: TRBD1 (5 bases). This CDR3 region has 15 residues. Germline V gene sequence: CDR1 MNHEY, CDR2 SMNVEV (reference sequence). Trimming cost V 5 bases and J 4 bases, with 17 bases left between them. In DNA form, the CDR3 reads TGTGCCAGCAGTCGCGGGGGGAACAGAATCTATGGCTACACCTTC. Residues: CASSRGGNRIYGYTF.

V gene TRBV28 combines with J gene TRBJ1-6; TRBD1 is a possible D gene (6 bases). CDR1 and CDR2 from the germline V gene are MDHEN and SYDVKM. The CDR3 runs to 16 residues. The V and J ends lost 6 bases and 3 bases respectively, with 15 bases between them. The CDR3 region is CASRGGADYYNSPLHF. The CDR3 DNA follows: TGTGCCAGCAGGGGGGGGGCAGACTACTATAATTCACCCCTCCACTTT.

Comment on this clone: The identical CDR3 is also encoded by other nucleotide sequences in the sample. The CDR3 here is CSVGETGPNQPQHF. The CDR3, as DNA: TGCAGCGTGGGCGAGACAGGACCCAATCAGCCCCAGCATTTT. This chain joins TRBV29-1 and TRBJ1-5; tentatively, D is TRBD1 (6 bases). Germline V gives CDR1 SQVTM, CDR2 ANQGSEA. Deletions cut 6 bases from V and 3 bases from J, with 15 bases between. The CDR3 runs to 14 residues.